This T cell receptor (beta chain) appears in the sequencing data of a study of T cells in Graves' hyperthyroidism and ophthalmopathy. Across the whole study: At the time of initial diagnosis and before any treatment, peripheral blood was collected.

This clonotype showed up many times. Its specificity is unknown. Findings and limits, study-wide: Among thyroid clonotypes expanded above 0.001, most also appeared in blood.

RNA transcripts were the template for amplifying TCR beta CDR3 regions. The HTBI primer set drove a first-round RT-PCR of the TCR CDR3. MiXCR was run by TCRdb on the multiplex PCR reads, yielding one entry per CDR3 protein. The profile shows 300,000 to 350,000 distinct CDR3 sequences, 15% to 20% of them singletons. This receptor was obtained from a woman between 35 and 50 years old with Graves' ophthalmopathy. Sequenced sample: blood.

The DNA of the CDR3 is TGTGCCAGCAGCTTAGTTCTTCGGGGAGGTGGTAACTACGAGCAGTACTTC. As protein: CASSLVLRGGGNYEQYF. The V and J genes are TRBV7-9 and TRBJ2-7, with D possibly being TRBD2 (6 bases). The V and J ends lost 1 base and 3 bases respectively, with 19 bases between them. Per germline, CDR1 SEHNR and CDR2 FQNEAQ (reference sequence). The CDR3 covers 17 residues. Full variable domain (remainder filled in from reference TRBV7-9 and TRBJ2-7): DTGVSQNPRHKITKRGQNVTFRCDPISEHNRLYWYRQTLGQGPEFLTYFQNEAQLEKSRLLSDRFSAERPKGSFSTLEIQRTEQGDSAMYLCASSLVLRGGGNYEQYFGPGTRLTVT.